The 16 T cell receptor beta chains listed next were all sequenced from one sample in a study of blood T cell repertoires in COVID-19. Produced via immunoSEQ multiplex PCR; TCRdb's table is partial and in-frame only. The repertoire holds about 190,000 clones, about 85% seen once, with around 2.3% in the top ten. Material for sequencing was peripheral blood. The receptors originated from a man in his 70s with active or convalescent COVID-19.

A single count supports this clone. CDR3 loop: CASSLPGQGAFPYEQYF. The CDR3 DNA sequence: TGTGCCAGCAGTTTACCAGGACAGGGGGCGTTCCCCTACGAGCAGTACTTC. The chain couples TRBV28 to TRBJ2-7; 11 bases are shared with TRBD1. Germline trimming cut 2 bases from V and 2 bases from J; bases unmatched to any gene: 8. CDR3 length: 17 amino acids. Looked up from germline, CDR1 is MDHEN and CDR2 is SYDVKM.

The chain recombines TRBV3-1 (or the pseudogene TRBV3-2) with TRBJ2-1; D remains ambiguous. Trimming took off 0 bases at V and 7 bases at J, with 10 bases between the two ends. The CDR3 runs 14 residues. Germline loops: CDR1 LGHDT, CDR2 YNNKEL (reference sequence). CDR3 bases: TGTGCCAGCAGCCAAGATCTTTCTTTAAATGAGCAGTTCTTC. The encoded protein is CASSQDLSLNEQFF.

This chain links TRBV6-5 with TRBJ1-4; D uncertain. V was shortened by 2 bases and J by 4 bases, with 11 bases between the two germline ends. CDR1 is MNHEY and CDR2 is SVGAGI in the germline V gene. This CDR3 region has 15 residues. The CDR3 sequence: CASSYATDVNEKLFF. Here the CDR3 DNA reads TGTGCCAGCAGTTACGCCACAGACGTTAATGAAAAACTGTTTTTT.

This chain connects TRBV29-1 to TRBJ1-3; a weak D match, TRBD1 (6 bases). The V and J ends lost 1 base and 2 bases respectively, with 6 bases between them. The CDR3 is 13 residues long. CDR1 is SQVTM and CDR2 is ANQGSEA in the germline V gene. CDR3 loop: CSVEGTAGNTIYF. Here the CDR3 DNA reads TGCAGCGTTGAAGGGACAGCTGGAAACACCATATATTTT.

The rearrangement links TRBV7-2 to TRBJ2-7; tentatively, D is TRBD2 (5 bases). The germline V and J ends were trimmed by 1 base and 4 bases, with 14 bases remaining between them. Germline CDR1 and CDR2: SGHTA and FQGNSA. The CDR3 is 15 residues long. The CDR3 sequence is CASSLGSGSFYEQYF. The CDR3 DNA is TGTGCCAGCAGCTTAGGGTCGGGGTCTTTTTACGAGCAGTACTTC.

This sequence joins TRBV2 and TRBJ2-1; 8 bases align to TRBD1. V lost 7 bases, J lost 10 bases, and 15 bases stayed unmatched. CDR3 length: 15 amino acids. Germline assignment: CDR1 SNHLY and CDR2 FYNNEI. CDR3 residues: CASKRDRTLPREQFF. The CDR3 nucleotides are TGTGCCAGCAAGAGGGACAGGACGCTGCCTAGGGAGCAGTTCTTC.

The gene calls are TRBV15 and TRBJ2-7; D is possibly TRBD1 (5 bases). This CDR3 has 16 residues. The germline V gene encodes CDR1 LNHNV and CDR2 YYDKDF (reference sequence). Between the trimmed V and J ends, which lost 0 bases and 4 bases, there was a span of 16 bases. This CDR3 reads CATSRELQGSQYEQYF. In DNA, the CDR3 is TGTGCCACCAGCAGAGAATTGCAGGGCAGCCAATACGAGCAGTACTTC.

In DNA form, the CDR3 reads TGTGCCAGCAGTCGGCAGGGTAATCAGCCCCAGCATTTT. This sequence encodes CASSRQGNQPQHF. The V call is TRBV6-2 or TRBV6-3, the J call TRBJ1-5; a possible D gene is TRBD1 (5 bases). V was cut by 5 bases and J by 4 bases, with 9 bases left in between. This CDR3 spans 13 amino acids. Germline V lookup: CDR1 MNHEY, CDR2 SVGEGT.

J is TRBJ2-1 and V is TRBV5-1, with a possible D match to TRBD2 (6 bases). Germline loops: CDR1 SGHRS, CDR2 YFSETQ. V lost 4 bases to trimming and J lost 6 bases, with 20 bases between them. The CDR3 loop spans 16 amino acids. The CDR3 is CASSPGLRVAVNEQFF. The CDR3 DNA sequence: TGCGCCAGCAGCCCCGGCCTAAGGGTAGCGGTCAATGAGCAGTTCTTC.

The V and J genes are TRBV5-1 and TRBJ2-7, with TRBD2 identical over 10 bases. V shed 2 bases, J shed 3 bases, and the junction held 5 bases outside the gene matches. This CDR3 has 15 residues. Germline CDR1 SGHRS, CDR2 YFSETQ. The DNA of the CDR3 is TGCGCCAGCAGCTTTTCTAGCGGGAGTAACTACGAGCAGTACTTC. Its protein is CASSFSSGSNYEQYF.

V is TRBV6-6 and J is TRBJ2-3; 7 nucleotides match TRBD1. Germline values: CDR1 MNHNY, CDR2 SVGAGI (reference sequence). This CDR3 is built from 16 residues. V trimming: 6 bases; J trimming: 2 bases; junction bases outside the gene matches: 11. The CDR3 DNA reads as TGTGCCAGCAGCCCCGGGACAGCCTATAACACAGATACGCAGTATTTT. This sequence encodes CASSPGTAYNTDTQYF.

To note about this clone: Other DNA variants within this sample encode the same CDR3. The rearrangement links TRBV19 to TRBJ1-2; 8 nucleotides agree with TRBD1. Germline-derived CDR1 and CDR2 are LNHDA and SQIVND (reference sequence). The CDR3 loop spans 13 amino acids. V lost 4 bases, J lost 3 bases, and 1 base stayed unmatched. DNA of the CDR3: TGTGCCAGTAGTACGACAGGGGACTATGGCTACACCTTC. This gives the protein CASSTTGDYGYTF.

In this sample, this clone turned up once. The rearrangement links TRBV20-1 to TRBJ1-6; 7 bases match TRBD1. Germline CDR1 is DFQATT and CDR2 is SNEGSKA (reference sequence). The V and J ends lost 3 bases and 6 bases, in that order; junction bases with no gene match: 5. The CDR3 covers 14 residues. The CDR3 is CSASSGTANSPLHF. The CDR3 bases are TGCAGTGCTAGTTCGGGGACAGCTAATTCACCCCTCCACTTT.

The chain joins TRBV7-2 to TRBJ2-7; the match to TRBD1 covers 10 bases. J lost 3 bases, V lost 5 bases, and 7 bases had no gene match. The CDR3 extends over 15 amino acids. Germline CDR1 and CDR2: SGHTA and FQGNSA. As DNA, the CDR3 is TGTGCCAGCAGCCTATCCGGGACAGGGGTCTACGAGCAGTACTTC. Translation: CASSLSGTGVYEQYF.

This clone came up a few times. The J gene is TRBJ1-6, the V gene TRBV27; D is uncertain. From germline, CDR1 is MNHEY and CDR2 SMNVEV (reference sequence). This CDR3 is built from 14 residues. V lost 3 bases to trimming and J lost 7 bases, with 10 bases between them. The DNA for the CDR3 is TGTGCCAGCAGTTTGCGTCGGTTAAATTCACCCCTCCACTTT. It yields the protein CASSLRRLNSPLHF.

CDR3 protein: CASSPGRLYQETQYF. Here the CDR3 DNA reads TGTGCCAGCAGCCCCGGTCGACTCTACCAAGAGACCCAGTACTTC. The chain combines TRBV7-9 with TRBJ2-5; D gene uncertain. CDR1 is SEHNR, CDR2 FQNEAQ, per germline (reference sequence). The CDR3 length is 15 residues. The ends were cut back, 5 bases at V and 0 bases at J, with 13 bases in the middle. Supplemented by reference TRBV7-9 and TRBJ2-5, the full variable domain reads DTGVSQNPRHKITKRGQNVTFRCDPISEHNRLYWYRQTLGQGPEFLTYFQNEAQLEKSRLLSDRFSAERPKGSFSTLEIQRTEQGDSAMYLCASSPGRLYQETQYFGPGTRLLVL.